Each of the 21 T cell receptor beta chains below was sequenced from the same sample in a study of blood T cell repertoires in COVID-19. Clones were sequenced by immunoSEQ multiplex PCR, and TCRdb holds only the in-frame ones, with some missing. Among under 350,000 clones, around 89% were seen once, and the ten largest hold around 4.4%. The source material was peripheral blood. These receptors came from a man in his forties with acute or convalescent COVID-19.

The V call is TRBV12-5, the J call TRBJ2-2; weak D call: TRBD1 (6 bases). There are 17 residues in the CDR3. V lost 1 base and J 3 bases, leaving 15 bases between the germline ends. Germline lookup yields CDR1 LGHNT and CDR2 FRNRAP. DNA for the CDR3: TGTGCTAGTGGTTTGGAATACATAGGACAGTACACCGGGGAGCTGTTTTTT. It is translated as CASGLEYIGQYTGELFF.

J is TRBJ1-5 and V is TRBV24-1; D is uncertain. The V end lost 4 bases, the J end lost 4 bases, and 7 bases lay between the germline ends. The CDR3 spans 13 residues. The germline gives CDR1 KGHDR, CDR2 SFDVKD. The CDR3 spells CATSERGNQPQHF. In DNA, the CDR3 is TGTGCCACCAGTGAGAGAGGGAATCAGCCCCAGCATTTT.

J is TRBJ1-1 and V is TRBV11-2; 10 bases are a match to TRBD1. V lost 1 base and J lost 1; bases outside the gene matches: 3. The CDR3 has 16 amino acids. The germline gives CDR1 SGHAT, CDR2 FQNNGV. The CDR3 DNA follows: TGTGCCAGCAGCTTAGGGGACAGGGGAAGGAACACTGAAGCTTTCTTT. As protein: CASSLGDRGRNTEAFF.

V usage is TRBV5-6 and J usage is TRBJ1-1; 9 positions agree with TRBD1. CDR1 SGHDT and CDR2 YYEEEE come from the germline V gene. Trimming at V came to 6 bases and at J to 7 bases, leaving 7 bases not matched to a gene. The CDR3 is made up of 13 amino acids. CDR3 sequence: CASTEDRGYEAFF. Here the CDR3 DNA reads TGTGCCAGCACCGAGGACAGGGGATATGAAGCTTTCTTT.

The V and J genes are TRBV9 and TRBJ2-7; TRBD1 might be the D (6 bases). Germline V gene lookup returns CDR1 SGDLS and CDR2 YYNGEE. V was clipped by 2 bases and J by 0 bases, with 9 bases between them. This CDR3 is 14 amino acids long. The CDR3: CASSVQGHSYEQYF. In DNA form, the CDR3 reads TGTGCCAGCAGCGTTCAGGGACACTCCTACGAGCAGTACTTC.

CDR3 in DNA: TGTGCCAGCAGTTTAGCGATCGGGGAAGGCTACACCTTC. This translates into CASSLAIGEGYTF. This chain links TRBV12-3 or TRBV12-4 with TRBJ1-2, with unresolved D. Between the trimmed V and J ends, which lost 0 bases and 8 bases, there was a span of 10 bases. The CDR3 covers 13 residues.

V usage is TRBV5-5 and J usage is TRBJ2-3, with 10 positions matching TRBD2. J lost 5 bases, V lost 4 bases, and 13 bases had no gene match. The V gene's germline CDR1 is SGHKS and CDR2 YYEKEE (reference sequence). The length of the CDR3 is 17 residues. In nucleotides, the CDR3 is TGTGCCAGCAGCCAGAGGGAGCGGGGGGGCCTAGGAGATACGCAGTATTTT. Translating it yields CASSQRERGGLGDTQYF.

The CDR3 bases are TGTGCCAGCAGTGAAAGGCAGGTATCCTATGGCTACACCTTC. Translation: CASSERQVSYGYTF. V usage is TRBV2 and J usage is TRBJ1-2; D gene ambiguous. This CDR3 contains 14 residues. V lost 2 bases and J 4 bases, leaving 11 bases between the germline ends. In germline, CDR1 is SNHLY, CDR2 FYNNEI.

The chain combines TRBV12-5 with TRBJ1-5; 9 bases are a match to TRBD1. Germline assignment: CDR1 LGHNT and CDR2 FRNRAP. V shed 7 bases and J 6 bases; nucleotides not matched to a gene: 13. There are 16 residues in the CDR3. The CDR3 sequence is CASVPTGQGWGQPQHF. The CDR3 DNA is TGTGCTAGTGTTCCCACGGGACAGGGATGGGGTCAGCCCCAGCATTTT. Based on the CDR3 plus reference TRBV12-5 and TRBJ1-5, the full variable domain is DARVTQTPRHKVTEMGQEVTMRCQPILGHNTVFWYRQTMMQGLELLAYFRNRAPLDDSGMPKDRFSAEMPDATLATLKIQPSEPRDSAVYFCASVPTGQGWGQPQHFGDGTRLSIL.

The chain is built from TRBV6-1 and TRBJ1-2; 10 bases fit TRBD1. Germline trimming cut 1 base from V and 8 bases from J; bases unmatched to any gene: 13. This CDR3 is built from 17 residues. Germline lookup yields CDR1 MNHNS and CDR2 SASEGT. The CDR3, as DNA: TGTGCCAGCAGTGAAGGAGCCTCAGGACAGGGGGTTCGCGGCTACACCTTC. The encoded protein is CASSEGASGQGVRGYTF.

This chain uses TRBV7-2 with TRBJ1-2; D might be TRBD1 (6 bases). CDR1 is SGHTA and CDR2 is FQGNSA in the germline V gene. Trimming took 1 base from V and 4 from J, leaving 13 bases between them. This CDR3 region has 15 residues. In DNA form, the CDR3 reads TGTGCCAGCAGCTTAGATTTGGTCAGGGGCTATGGCTACACCTTC. The encoded protein is CASSLDLVRGYGYTF.

The rearrangement joins TRBV5-4 to TRBJ2-7; TRBD2 aligns across 11 bases. V was pared by 4 bases and J by 3 bases, with 6 bases of the junction left unmatched. Per germline, CDR1 SGHNT and CDR2 YYREEE (reference sequence). This CDR3 is built from 15 residues. The CDR3 nucleotides are TGTGCCAGCAGCCCCCCTGGGACTAGCGGCTACGAGCAGTACTTC. Translated: CASSPPGTSGYEQYF.

This sequence joins TRBV27 and TRBJ2-1; D may be TRBD2 (6 bases). CDR1 and CDR2 from the germline V gene are MNHEY and SMNVEV (reference sequence). The CDR3 loop spans 15 amino acids. V was trimmed by 0 bases and J by 7 bases, leaving 13 bases between them. The CDR3 sequence is CASSLSRYGGNEQFF. The CDR3 region has the DNA TGTGCCAGCAGTTTATCGAGGTACGGGGGTAATGAGCAGTTCTTC.

The rearrangement joins TRBV4-1 to TRBJ2-1, with 9 bases fitting TRBD2. There are 18 residues in the CDR3. The ends lost 1 base at V and 1 base at J; junction bases unmatched: 8. Germline CDR1 and CDR2: MGHRA and YSYEKL. CDR3 loop: CASSQAPPRGGSYNEQFF. The CDR3 region has the DNA TGCGCCAGCAGCCAAGCCCCCCCGCGGGGGGGTTCCTACAATGAGCAGTTCTTC.

This clone was seen once. This rearrangement joins TRBV5-1 to TRBJ2-1, with D possibly being TRBD2 (6 bases). From germline, CDR1 is SGHRS and CDR2 YFSETQ. V lost 2 bases and J lost 3, with 9 bases in between. The CDR3 is made up of 14 amino acids. CDR3 residues: CASSFRDFYNEQFF. CDR3 bases: TGCGCCAGCAGCTTCCGGGACTTCTACAATGAGCAGTTCTTC.

The J gene is TRBJ1-6, the V gene TRBV19, with D uncertain. This CDR3 contains 16 residues. CDR1 and CDR2 (germline): LNHDA, SQIVND (reference sequence). V lost 5 bases and J lost 3, with 14 bases in between. Here the CDR3 DNA reads TGTGCCAGTAGTCCGCAAGCTGCGGGCTATAATTCACCCCTCCACTTT. Encoded protein: CASSPQAAGYNSPLHF.

The chain combines TRBV5-5 with TRBJ2-7; D is undetermined. The V end lost 1 base, the J end lost 0 bases, and 8 bases lay between the germline ends. The germline CDR1 and CDR2 sequences are SGHKS and YYEKEE (reference sequence). The CDR3 runs to 14 residues. CDR3 loop: CASSLLQSSYEQYF. Here the CDR3 DNA reads TGTGCCAGCAGCTTGCTACAGAGCTCCTACGAGCAGTACTTC.

The V call is TRBV2, the J call TRBJ2-1; 9 bases are shared with TRBD2. This CDR3 spans 15 amino acids. From germline, CDR1 is SNHLY and CDR2 FYNNEI. V shed 5 bases, J shed 6 bases, and the junction held 8 bases outside the gene matches. The CDR3 loop is CASSRRAGGRNEQFF. CDR3 nucleotide sequence: TGTGCCAGCAGTAGGAGGGCGGGGGGGCGCAATGAGCAGTTCTTC. The full variable domain, in which reference TRBV2 and TRBJ2-1 provide the parts outside the CDR3, is EPEVTQTPSHQVTQMGQEVILRCVPISNHLYFYWYRQILGQKVEFLVSFYNNEISEKSEIFDDQFSVERPDGSNFTLKIRSTKLEDSAMYFCASSRRAGGRNEQFFGPGTRLTVL.

The chain links TRBV27 to TRBJ2-3; 12 bases map to TRBD2. Unmatched junction bases numbered 7, after V lost 5 bases and J lost 4 bases. CDR1 and CDR2 (germline): MNHEY, SMNVEV (reference sequence). CDR3 length: 16 residues. For the CDR3, the DNA is TGTGCCAGCAGTGACCTACTAGCGGGGGGCGCAGATACGCAGTATTTT. Its protein is CASSDLLAGGADTQYF.

The genes are TRBV7-7 and TRBJ2-2, with D maybe TRBD2 (6 bases). In germline, CDR1 is SSHAT, CDR2 FNYEAQ (reference sequence). Trimming shortened V by 1 base and J by 7 bases, and 7 bases separated the two germline ends. This CDR3 region has 13 residues. CDR3 protein: CASSLGRGGELFF. CDR3 sequence (DNA): TGTGCCAGCAGCTTAGGGAGGGGCGGGGAGCTGTTTTTT.

The J gene is TRBJ1-4, the V gene TRBV29-1; 11 nucleotides line up with TRBD1. The V and J ends lost 6 bases and 10 bases, in that order; junction bases with no gene match: 7. The germline V gene encodes CDR1 SQVTM and CDR2 ANQGSEA. This CDR3 comprises 13 residues. CDR3 DNA sequence: TGCAGCGTCCCGGGACAGGGGGAGCGAAAACTGTTTTTT. Protein sequence: CSVPGQGERKLFF.